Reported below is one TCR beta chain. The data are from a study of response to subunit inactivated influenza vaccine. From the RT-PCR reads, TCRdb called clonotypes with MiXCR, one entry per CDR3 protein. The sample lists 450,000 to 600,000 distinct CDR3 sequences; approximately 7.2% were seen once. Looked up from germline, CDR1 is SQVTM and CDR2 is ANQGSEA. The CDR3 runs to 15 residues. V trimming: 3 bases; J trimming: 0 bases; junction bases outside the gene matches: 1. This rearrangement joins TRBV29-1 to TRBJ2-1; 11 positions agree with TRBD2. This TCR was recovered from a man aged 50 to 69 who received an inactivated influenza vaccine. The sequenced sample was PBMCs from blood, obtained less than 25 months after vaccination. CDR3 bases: TGCAGCGTTGATACTAGCGGGAGCTCCTACAATGAGCAGTTCTTC. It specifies CSVDTSGSSYNEQFF.